This record looks at one TCR beta chain sequence and its context. Its antigen is as yet unknown. Arm-PCR of CDR3 regions and iRepertoire HTBI primers were used to build TCR beta libraries. TCRdb recomputed calls from the multiplex PCR reads with MiXCR, one row per CDR3 protein. The table shows 680,000 or so distinct CDR3 sequences, with about 15% occurring only once. Time point in this sample: newly diagnosed GD, antithyroid drugs for less than 3 months. The TCR library was made from RNA that had been extracted from PBMCs in TRIzol. The patient group derived from an endocrinology department in Xi'an, China. V lost 3 bases and J lost 4; bases outside the gene matches: 4. This CDR3 has 15 amino acids. These data originate in a study of regulatory T cells in long-lasting Graves disease. General study points: Results may be inaccurate due to the small sample size. TCR diversity was lower in persistent Graves' patients than in newly diagnosed ones.

A further study also used this sample, focusing on T cells in Graves' hyperthyroidism and ophthalmopathy. As that report states: With the HTBI primer set, the TCR CDR3 went through a first round of RT-PCR.

This chain uses TRBV12-3 or TRBV12-4 with TRBJ2-3, with 10 positions matching TRBD2. Sequencing used peripheral blood mononuclear cells (PBMCs), obtained at new diagnosis, from a patient treated with antithyroid drugs. The source is a woman aged 25 to 39 with Graves disease. CDR3 sequence (DNA): TGTGCCAGCAGTTTGCCTAGCGGGAGAGCAGATACGCAGTATTTT. Protein product: CASSLPSGRADTQYF.